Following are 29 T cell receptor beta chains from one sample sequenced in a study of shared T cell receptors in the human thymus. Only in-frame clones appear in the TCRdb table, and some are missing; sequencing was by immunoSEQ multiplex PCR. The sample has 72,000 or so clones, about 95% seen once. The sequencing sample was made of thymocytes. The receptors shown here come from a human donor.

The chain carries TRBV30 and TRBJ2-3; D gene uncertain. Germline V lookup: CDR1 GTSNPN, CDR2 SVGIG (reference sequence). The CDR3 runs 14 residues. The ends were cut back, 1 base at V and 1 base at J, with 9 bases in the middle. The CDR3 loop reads CAWSENCRTDTQYF. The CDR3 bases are TGTGCCTGGAGTGAAAACTGCCGCACAGATACGCAGTATTTT.

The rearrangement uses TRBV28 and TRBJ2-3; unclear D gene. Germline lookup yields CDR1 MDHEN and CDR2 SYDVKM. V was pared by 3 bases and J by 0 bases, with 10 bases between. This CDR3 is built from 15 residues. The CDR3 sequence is CASSFPQESTDTQYF. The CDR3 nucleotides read TGTGCCAGCAGTTTCCCCCAGGAGAGCACAGATACGCAGTATTTT.

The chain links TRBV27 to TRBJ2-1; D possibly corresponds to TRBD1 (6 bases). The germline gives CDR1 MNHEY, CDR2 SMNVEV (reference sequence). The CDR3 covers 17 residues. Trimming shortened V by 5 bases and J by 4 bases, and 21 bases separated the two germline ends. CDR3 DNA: TGTGCCAGCAGTCCAAGACAGGTCTTGGGTGGATACAATGAGCAGTTCTTC. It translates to CASSPRQVLGGYNEQFF.

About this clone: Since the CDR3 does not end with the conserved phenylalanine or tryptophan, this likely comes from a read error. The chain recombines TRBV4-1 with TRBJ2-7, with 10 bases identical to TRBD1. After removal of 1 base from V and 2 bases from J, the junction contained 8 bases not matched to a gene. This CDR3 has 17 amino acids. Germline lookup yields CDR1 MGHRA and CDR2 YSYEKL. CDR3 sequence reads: CASSQGTGGPFAYEQYL. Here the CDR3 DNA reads TGCGCCAGCAGCCAAGGGACAGGGGGACCCTTCGCCTACGAGCAGTACCTC.

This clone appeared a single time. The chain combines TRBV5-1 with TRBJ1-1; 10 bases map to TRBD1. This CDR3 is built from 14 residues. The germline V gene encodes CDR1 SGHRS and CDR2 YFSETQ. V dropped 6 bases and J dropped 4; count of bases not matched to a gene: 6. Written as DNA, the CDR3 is TGCGCCAGCACCCCTAGGACAGGGGGCACTGAAGCTTTCTTT. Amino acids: CASTPRTGGTEAFF.

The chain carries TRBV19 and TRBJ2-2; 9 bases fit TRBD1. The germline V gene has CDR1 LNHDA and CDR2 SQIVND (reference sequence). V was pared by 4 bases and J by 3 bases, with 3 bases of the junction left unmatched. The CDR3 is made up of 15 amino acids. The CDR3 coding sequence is TGTGCCAGTAGTACGCGGACAGGGGACACCGGGGAGCTGTTTTTT. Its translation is CASSTRTGDTGELFF.

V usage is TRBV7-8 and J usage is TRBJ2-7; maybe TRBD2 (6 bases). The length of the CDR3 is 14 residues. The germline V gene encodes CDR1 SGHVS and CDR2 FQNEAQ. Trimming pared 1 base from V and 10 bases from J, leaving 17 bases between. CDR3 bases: TGTGCCAGCAGCTTAGGAAACGGCGGGGTGGGCCAGTACTTC. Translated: CASSLGNGGVGQYF. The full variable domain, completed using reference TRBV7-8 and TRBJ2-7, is GAGVSQSPRYKVAKRGQDVALRCDPISGHVSLFWYQQALGQGPEFLTYFQNEAQLDKSGLPSDRFFAERPEGSVSTLKIQRTQQEDSAVYLCASSLGNGGVGQYFGPGTRLTVT.

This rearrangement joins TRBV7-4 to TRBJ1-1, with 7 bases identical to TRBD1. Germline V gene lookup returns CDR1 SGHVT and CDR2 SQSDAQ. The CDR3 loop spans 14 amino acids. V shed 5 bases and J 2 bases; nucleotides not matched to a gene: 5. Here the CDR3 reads CASSPRDRNTEAFF. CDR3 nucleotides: TGTGCCAGCAGCCCGAGGGACAGAAACACTGAAGCTTTCTTT. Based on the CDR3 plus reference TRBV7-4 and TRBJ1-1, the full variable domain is GAGVSQSPRYKVAKRGRDVALRCDSISGHVTLYWYRQTLGQGSEVLTYSQSDAQRDKSGRPSGRFSAERPERSVSTLKIQRTEQGDSAVYLCASSPRDRNTEAFFGQGTRLTVV.

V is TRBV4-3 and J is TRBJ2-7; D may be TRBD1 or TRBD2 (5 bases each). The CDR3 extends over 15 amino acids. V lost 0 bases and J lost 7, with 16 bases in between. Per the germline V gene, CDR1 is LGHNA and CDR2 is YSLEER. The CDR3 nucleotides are TGCGCCAGCAGCCAAGACCGGGACCCACGAGAGGAGCAGTACTTC. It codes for CASSQDRDPREEQYF.

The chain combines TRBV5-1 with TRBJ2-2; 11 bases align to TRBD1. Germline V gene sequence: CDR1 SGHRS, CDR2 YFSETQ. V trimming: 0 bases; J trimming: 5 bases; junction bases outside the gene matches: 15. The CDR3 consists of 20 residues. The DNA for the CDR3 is TGCGCCAGCAGCTTGGTGGACAGGGGGCCGCGTAACGGGTTGACCGGGGAGCTGTTTTTT. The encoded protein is CASSLVDRGPRNGLTGELFF.

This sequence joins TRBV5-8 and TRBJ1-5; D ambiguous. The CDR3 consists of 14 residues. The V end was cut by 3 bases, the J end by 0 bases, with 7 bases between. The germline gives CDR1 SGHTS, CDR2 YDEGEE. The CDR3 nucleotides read TGTGCCAGCAGCTGCAGGAGTAGCAATCAGCCCCAGCATTTT. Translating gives CASSCRSSNQPQHF. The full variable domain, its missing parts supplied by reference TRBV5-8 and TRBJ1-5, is EAGVTQSPTHLIKTRGQQATLRCSPISGHTSVYWYQQALGLGLQFLLWYDEGEERNRGNFPPRFSGRQFPNYSSELNVNALELEDSALYLCASSCRSSNQPQHFGDGTRLSIL.

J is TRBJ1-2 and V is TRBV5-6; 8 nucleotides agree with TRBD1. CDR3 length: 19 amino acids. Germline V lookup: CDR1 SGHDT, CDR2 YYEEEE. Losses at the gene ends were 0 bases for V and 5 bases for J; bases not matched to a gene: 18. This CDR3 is CASSLARDRRVPALYGYTF. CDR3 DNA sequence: TGTGCCAGCAGCTTGGCCCGGGACAGGAGGGTGCCGGCCCTTTATGGCTACACCTTC.

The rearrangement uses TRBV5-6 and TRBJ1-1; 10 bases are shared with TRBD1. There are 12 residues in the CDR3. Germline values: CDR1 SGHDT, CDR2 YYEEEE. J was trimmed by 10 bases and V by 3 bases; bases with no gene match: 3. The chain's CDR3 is CASSSWDRGAFF. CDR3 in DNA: TGTGCCAGCAGCTCCTGGGACAGGGGAGCTTTCTTT. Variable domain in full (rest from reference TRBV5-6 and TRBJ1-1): DAGVTQSPTHLIKTRGQQVTLRCSPKSGHDTVSWYQQALGQGPQFIFQYYEEEERQRGNFPDRFSGHQFPNYSSELNVNALLLGDSALYLCASSSWDRGAFFGQGTRLTVV.

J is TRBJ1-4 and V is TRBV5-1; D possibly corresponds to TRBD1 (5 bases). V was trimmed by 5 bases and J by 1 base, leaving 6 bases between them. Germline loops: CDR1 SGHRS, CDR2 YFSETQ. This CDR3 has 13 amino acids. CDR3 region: CASRRGTNEKLFF. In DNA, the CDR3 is TGCGCCAGCAGGAGGGGAACTAATGAAAAACTGTTTTTT.

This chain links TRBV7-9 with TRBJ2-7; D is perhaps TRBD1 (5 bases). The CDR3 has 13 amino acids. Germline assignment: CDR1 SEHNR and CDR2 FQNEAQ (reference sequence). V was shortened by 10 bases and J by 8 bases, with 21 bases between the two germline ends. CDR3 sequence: CATTNLTVMQQYF. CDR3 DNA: TGTGCCACCACCAATTTGACAGTAATGCAGCAGTACTTC.

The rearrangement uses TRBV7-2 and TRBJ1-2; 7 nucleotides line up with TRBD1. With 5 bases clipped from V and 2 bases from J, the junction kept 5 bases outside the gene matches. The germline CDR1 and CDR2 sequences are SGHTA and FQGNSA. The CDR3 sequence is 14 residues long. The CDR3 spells CASSPRQGNYGYTF. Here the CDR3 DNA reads TGTGCCAGCAGCCCTCGACAGGGAAACTATGGCTACACCTTC.

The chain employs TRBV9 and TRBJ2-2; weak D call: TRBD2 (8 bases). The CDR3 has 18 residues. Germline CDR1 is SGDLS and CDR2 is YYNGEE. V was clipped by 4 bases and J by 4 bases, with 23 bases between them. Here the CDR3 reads CASSPGGSGAGGTGELFF. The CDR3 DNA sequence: TGTGCCAGCAGCCCAGGGGGTAGCGGGGCTGGGGGCACCGGGGAGCTGTTTTTT.

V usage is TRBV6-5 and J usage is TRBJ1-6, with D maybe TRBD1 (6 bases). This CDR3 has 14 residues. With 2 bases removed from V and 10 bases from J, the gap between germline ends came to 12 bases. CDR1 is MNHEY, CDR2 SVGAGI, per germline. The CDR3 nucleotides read TGTGCCAGCAGTTACGCACAGGGTAGCTCACCCCTCCACTTT. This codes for CASSYAQGSSPLHF.

The CDR3 sequence: CASSFSRPDNEQFF. In DNA, the CDR3 is TGTGCCAGCAGCTTTTCCCGACCCGACAATGAGCAGTTCTTC. This rearrangement joins TRBV7-2 to TRBJ2-1, with D unclear. The CDR3 contains 14 residues. Trimming took off 3 bases at V and 5 bases at J, with 11 bases between the two ends. Germline V gene sequence: CDR1 SGHTA, CDR2 FQGNSA.

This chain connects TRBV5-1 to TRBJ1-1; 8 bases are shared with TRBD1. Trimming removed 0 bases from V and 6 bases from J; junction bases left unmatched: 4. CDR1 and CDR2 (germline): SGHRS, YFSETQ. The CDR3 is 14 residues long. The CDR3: CASSLGGTGPEAFF. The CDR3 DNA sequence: TGCGCCAGCAGCTTGGGGGGGACAGGCCCTGAAGCTTTCTTT.

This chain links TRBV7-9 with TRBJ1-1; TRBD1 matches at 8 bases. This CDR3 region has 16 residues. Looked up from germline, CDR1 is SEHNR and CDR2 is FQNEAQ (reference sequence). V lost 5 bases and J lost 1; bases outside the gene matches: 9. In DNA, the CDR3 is TGTGCCAGCAGCCGAAAACGGGACAGGAAGAACACTGAAGCTTTCTTT. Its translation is CASSRKRDRKNTEAFF. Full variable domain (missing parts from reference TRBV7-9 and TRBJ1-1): DTGVSQNPRHKITKRGQNVTFRCDPISEHNRLYWYRQTLGQGPEFLTYFQNEAQLEKSRLLSDRFSAERPKGSFSTLEIQRTEQGDSAMYLCASSRKRDRKNTEAFFGQGTRLTVV.

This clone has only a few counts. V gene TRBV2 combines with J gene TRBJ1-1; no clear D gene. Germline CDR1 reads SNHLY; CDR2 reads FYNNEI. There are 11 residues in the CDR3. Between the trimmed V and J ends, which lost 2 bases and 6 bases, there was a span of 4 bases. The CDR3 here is CASSETAEAFF. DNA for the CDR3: TGTGCCAGCAGTGAAACCGCTGAAGCTTTCTTT.

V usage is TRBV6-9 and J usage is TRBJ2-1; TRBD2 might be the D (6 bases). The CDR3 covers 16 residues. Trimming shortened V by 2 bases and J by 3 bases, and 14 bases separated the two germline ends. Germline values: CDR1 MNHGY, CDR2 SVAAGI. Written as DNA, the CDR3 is TGTGCCAGCAGTTATCGGGGTCGGGGGAGCTACAATGAGCAGTTCTTC. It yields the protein CASSYRGRGSYNEQFF.

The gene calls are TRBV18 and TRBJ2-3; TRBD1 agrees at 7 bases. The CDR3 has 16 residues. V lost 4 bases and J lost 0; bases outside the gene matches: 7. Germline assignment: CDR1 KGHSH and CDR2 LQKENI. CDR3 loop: CASSRTGTDSTDTQYF. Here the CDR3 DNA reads TGTGCCAGCTCACGGACCGGGACAGATAGCACAGATACGCAGTATTTT.

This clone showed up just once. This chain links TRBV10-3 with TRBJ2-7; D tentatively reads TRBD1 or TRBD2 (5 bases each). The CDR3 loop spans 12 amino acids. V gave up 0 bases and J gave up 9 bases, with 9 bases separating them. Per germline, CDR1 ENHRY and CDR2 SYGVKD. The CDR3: CAISESGVGQYF. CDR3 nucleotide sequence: TGTGCCATCAGTGAGTCGGGGGTGGGGCAGTACTTC.

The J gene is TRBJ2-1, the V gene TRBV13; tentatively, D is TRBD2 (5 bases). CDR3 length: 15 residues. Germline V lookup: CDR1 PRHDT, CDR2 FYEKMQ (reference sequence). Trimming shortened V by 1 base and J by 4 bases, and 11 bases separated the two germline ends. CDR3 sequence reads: CASSLAGRTYNEQFF. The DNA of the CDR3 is TGTGCCAGCAGCTTAGCCGGGCGGACTTACAATGAGCAGTTCTTC.

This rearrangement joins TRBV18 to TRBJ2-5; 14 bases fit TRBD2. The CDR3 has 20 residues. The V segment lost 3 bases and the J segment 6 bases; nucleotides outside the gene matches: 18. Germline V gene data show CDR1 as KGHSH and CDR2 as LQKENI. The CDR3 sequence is CASSPTFETSGGAAFQTQYF. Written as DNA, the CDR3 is TGTGCCAGCTCACCGACTTTTGAGACTAGCGGGGGGGCCGCTTTTCAGACCCAGTACTTC. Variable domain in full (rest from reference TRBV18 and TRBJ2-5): NAGVMQNPRHLVRRRGQEARLRCSPMKGHSHVYWYRQLPEEGLKFMVYLQKENIIDESGMPKERFSAEFPKEGPSILRIQQVVRGDSAAYFCASSPTFETSGGAAFQTQYFGPGTRLLVL.

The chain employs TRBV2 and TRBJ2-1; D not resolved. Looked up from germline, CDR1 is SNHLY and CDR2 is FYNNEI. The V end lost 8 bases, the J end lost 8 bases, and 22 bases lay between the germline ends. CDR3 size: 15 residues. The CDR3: CASPIKEGRYYEQFF. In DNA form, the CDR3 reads TGTGCCAGCCCCATCAAGGAAGGACGGTATTATGAGCAGTTCTTC.

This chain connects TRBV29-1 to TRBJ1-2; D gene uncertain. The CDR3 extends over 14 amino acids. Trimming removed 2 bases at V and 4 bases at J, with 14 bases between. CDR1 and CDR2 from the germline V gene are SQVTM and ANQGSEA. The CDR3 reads CSVEQHNFAYGYTF. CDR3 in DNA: TGCAGCGTTGAACAGCACAACTTCGCCTATGGCTACACCTTC.